What follows are 15 T cell receptor beta chains derived from one specimen sequenced in a study of blood T cell repertoires in COVID-19. Sequencing used immunoSEQ multiplex PCR; TCRdb keeps in-frame clones, though not all of them. The table lists nearly 250,000 clones, roughly 85% of them singletons. Material: PBMCs or T cells enriched from blood (not recorded which). These receptors all come from a woman aged 45-60 years with acute COVID-19.

V and J are TRBV14 and TRBJ2-7; TRBD1 aligns across 11 bases. V gave up 5 bases and J gave up 3 bases; unmatched junction bases: 6. Germline V gives CDR1 SGHDN, CDR2 FVKESK. This CDR3 region has 15 residues. The CDR3 region is CASSIGTGGYYEQYF. DNA for the CDR3: TGTGCCAGCAGCATCGGGACAGGGGGTTACTACGAGCAGTACTTC.

The chain recombines TRBV3-1 (or the pseudogene TRBV3-2) with TRBJ1-1, with TRBD1 as a possible D gene (5 bases). Germline CDR1 LGHDT, CDR2 YNNKEL (reference sequence). V gave up 0 bases and J gave up 0 bases, with 17 bases separating them. This CDR3 spans 18 amino acids. The CDR3 sequence is CASSQDCRVHPMNTEAFF. CDR3 bases: TGTGCCAGCAGCCAAGATTGCAGGGTACATCCCATGAACACTGAAGCTTTCTTT.

This clone was detected only a few times. The CDR3 nucleotides read TGTGCCAGCAGCTTATCGTCCCATAATTCACCCCTCCACTTT. The encoded protein is CASSLSSHNSPLHF. J is TRBJ1-6 and V is TRBV13; D gene ambiguous. CDR1 is PRHDT and CDR2 is FYEKMQ in the germline V gene (reference sequence). The length of the CDR3 is 14 residues. V gave up 2 bases and J gave up 5 bases, with 7 bases separating them.

This clone was observed a single time. The CDR3 loop reads CASSFPGGTYNEQFF. CDR3 coding DNA: TGTGCCAGCAGCTTCCCCGGGGGAACCTACAATGAGCAGTTCTTC. This chain links TRBV7-9 with TRBJ2-1, with D possibly being TRBD2 (6 bases). CDR3 size: 15 residues. Trimming took 3 bases from V and 2 from J, leaving 11 bases between them. Per germline, CDR1 SEHNR and CDR2 FQNEAQ (reference sequence).

The chain joins TRBV7-6 to TRBJ2-2; 10 nucleotides match TRBD1. This CDR3 has 16 amino acids. Germline values: CDR1 SGHVS, CDR2 FNYEAQ. With 5 bases clipped from V and 6 bases from J, the junction kept 9 bases outside the gene matches. The chain's CDR3 is CASSIHRDRGSGELFF. In DNA, the CDR3 is TGTGCCAGCAGCATTCACCGGGACAGGGGCTCCGGGGAGCTGTTTTTT.

The gene calls are TRBV5-1 and TRBJ1-1; 8 bases agree with TRBD1. There are 14 residues in the CDR3. Germline V gives CDR1 SGHRS, CDR2 YFSETQ. The ends lost 4 bases at V and 4 bases at J; junction bases unmatched: 6. CDR3 in amino acids: CASSGGQAVTEAFF. For the CDR3, the DNA is TGCGCCAGCAGCGGGGGACAGGCCGTCACTGAAGCTTTCTTT.

V usage is TRBV7-9 and J usage is TRBJ1-1; D might be TRBD1 (6 bases). V was trimmed by 6 bases and J by 4 bases, leaving 21 bases between them. CDR1 and CDR2 (germline): SEHNR, FQNEAQ (reference sequence). CDR3 length equals 16 residues. CDR3 DNA sequence: TGTGCCAGCAGTTATGACCTGGGCAGGGGACGCACTGAAGCTTTCTTT. Residues: CASSYDLGRGRTEAFF.

This clone has only a few counts. The CDR3 nucleotides are TGCGCCAGCAGCCAACCGGGACAGGACTACGAGCAGTACTTC. It translates to CASSQPGQDYEQYF. V usage is TRBV4-1 and J usage is TRBJ2-7; 8 bases fit TRBD1. Looked up from germline, CDR1 is MGHRA and CDR2 is YSYEKL. The CDR3 sequence is 14 residues long. V gave up 2 bases and J gave up 3 bases; unmatched junction bases: 3.

Only a few counts were recorded for this clone. The genes are TRBV30 and TRBJ1-1; 7 bases are a match to TRBD1. The CDR3 has 11 residues. The V gene end was trimmed by 2 bases and the J gene end by 7 bases; junction bases not matched to a gene: 1. CDR1 is GTSNPN, CDR2 SVGIG, per germline (reference sequence). The CDR3 region is CAWSRQGEAFF. CDR3 nucleotide sequence: TGTGCCTGGAGTCGACAGGGTGAAGCTTTCTTT.

The genes are TRBV7-6 and TRBJ1-3; the D gene is possibly TRBD1 (5 bases). Looked up from germline, CDR1 is SGHVS and CDR2 is FNYEAQ. Trimming removed 4 bases from V and 2 bases from J, with 12 bases in between. This CDR3 contains 15 residues. The DNA for the CDR3 is TGTGCCAGCAGCTCAATAACAGGACCTGGAAACACCATATATTTT. Translating it yields CASSSITGPGNTIYF.

The chain links TRBV4-2 to TRBJ1-1, with a possible D match to TRBD1 (5 bases). The V end lost 0 bases, the J end lost 7 bases, and 12 bases lay between the germline ends. The CDR3 loop spans 14 amino acids. Germline V gives CDR1 LGHNA, CDR2 YNFKEQ. The CDR3 loop reads CASSQDTGSNEAFF. The CDR3 DNA is TGTGCCAGCAGCCAAGACACAGGAAGTAATGAAGCTTTCTTT.

The chain is built from TRBV30 and TRBJ1-6; D is ambiguous. This CDR3 has 14 residues. V was pared by 4 bases and J by 8 bases, with 15 bases between. CDR1 is GTSNPN, CDR2 SVGIG, per germline (reference sequence). The CDR3 region is CAWKSVRVYSPLHF. Here the CDR3 DNA reads TGTGCCTGGAAGTCAGTGAGGGTTTATTCACCCCTCCACTTT.

The chain uses TRBV18 and TRBJ1-6; D call uncertain. The CDR3 is 17 residues long. V lost 0 bases, J lost 3 bases, and 12 bases lay in between. From germline, CDR1 is KGHSH and CDR2 LQKENI. CDR3 residues: CASSPPSSTDYNSPLHF. CDR3 in DNA: TGTGCCAGCTCACCACCGAGCTCTACAGACTATAATTCACCCCTCCACTTT.

This rearrangement joins TRBV7-2 to TRBJ1-2; D not certain. The CDR3 totals 14 residues. V dropped 4 bases and J dropped 8 bases, with 17 bases sitting between them. In germline, CDR1 is SGHTA, CDR2 FQGNSA. The CDR3 DNA reads as TGTGCCAGCAGCTCCTACGCAAGCTACGAGGGCTACACCTTC. It codes for CASSSYASYEGYTF.

The V and J genes are TRBV10-3 and TRBJ2-3; perhaps TRBD2 as D (7 bases). Trimming pared 3 bases from V and 4 bases from J, leaving 14 bases between. CDR1 is ENHRY and CDR2 is SYGVKD in the germline V gene. The CDR3 totals 15 residues. DNA for the CDR3: TGTGCCATCAGTGATAGGGGGGGCCTCGCAGATACGCAGTATTTT. It yields the protein CAISDRGGLADTQYF.